This T cell receptor beta chain was captured in a study of blood T cell repertoires in COVID-19 (TCRdb year 2020). A note on the overall study: Samples covering the acute and convalescent phases of COVID-19 were provided by collaborators in the United States, Italy and Spain. The samples were drawn from two sources: the first 160 participants of the ongoing ImmuneRACE study, and 1,000 to 1,500 subjects contributed by 6 global collaborators. Where available, HLA class I and class II types were taken from metadata supplied by the sample provider and were not determined by assay-based typing. A de-identified subject ID, COVID-19 status, age in years and sex were almost always included in the sample metadata. The dataset comprised deeply sampled blood TCRbeta repertoires from subjects exposed to, actively infected with, or recovered from COVID-19. The repertoires were released in a freely available public database meant as a resource for research on the immune response to SARS-CoV-2. The material from the prospective study consisted of cDNA or gDNA derived from T cells, B-cell-depleted T cells, or PBMCs. Overall study results and their limits: The quantity of clinical and demographic metadata differed by source and by participant and was supplied without curation.

In Seattle, one collaborating source enrolled patients while the infection was active and tracked those patients longitudinally over the course of disease. Each collaborating institution followed its own protocols to collect whole blood in K2EDTA tubes. For TCRbeta analysis, collaborators shipped samples in one of three forms: frozen whole blood, isolated PBMCs, or DNA extracted from either of those sample types. The immunoSEQ Assay, a bias-controlled multiplex PCR, was used to amplify TCRbeta CDR3 regions from genomic DNA. Regarding the original processing steps: The number of nucleated cells in each sample was estimated by amplification of reference gene primers within the assay. Sequence reads were collapsed and filtered to measure the absolute abundance of every unique TCRbeta CDR3 rearrangement. For each sample, productive Simpson clonality was calculated as the square root of Simpson's diversity index across productive rearrangements. As stored in TCRdb, this immuneACCESS dataset retains in-frame rearrangements with V and J assigned. A fraction of the clones does not appear; measured against another copy, unresolved V genes explain less than half of the discrepancy, and the remainder lacks a known reason. The DNA gave D and trimming, while V, J and clone size come from that table. The sample data list around 400,000 clones, and 80% to 90% of these were observed just once. The ten largest account for about 10% of the sample.

Details on this clone: What antigen it recognizes has not been identified. There are no base qualities to consult, and no much larger clone falls within one base.

The CDR3 contains 18 residues, cysteine and phenylalanine counted. The read is trimmed to its CDR3 DNA, 54 bases read in frame from base 1. From a lookup of the germline V gene, CDR1 and CDR2 are KGHSH and LQKENI. Germline trimming: 5 bases from V, 0 bases from J; junction bases outside gene matches: 13. This receptor chain uses TRBV18 and TRBJ2-7, and 10 bases in between align with TRBD2. The specimen was peripheral blood. The sequence came from a woman in her 30s with COVID-19, enrolled during active disease. The encoded CDR3 is CASSSLAGKSLSSYEQYF. In nucleotides, the sequence is TGTGCCAGCTCATCACTAGCGGGGAAATCACTGAGCTCCTACGAGCAGTACTTC.